The TCR beta chain described here comes from a study of long-term antiretroviral therapy in people with HIV (dated by TCRdb to about 2022). Concerning the study at large: Collection of the earliest samples took place about a decade ahead of the 2015 WHO recommendation for immediate ART, at a time when ART was typically delayed until CD4 counts fell. A retrospective serial study tested whether changes in peripheral blood TRB repertoire composition and diversity were associated with ART initiation and durable HIV suppression. From some 30 adults with confirmed HIV infection, the cohort provided some 200 cryopreserved PBMC samples, gathered serially across a mean of roughly 6 years (range 1-12). Among the approximately 30 participants with HIV, roughly eleven were female. Test extractions of a monoclonal T-cell line alongside under 35 polyclonal samples showed no cross-contamination during QIAcube processing.

In regard to this clone: No antigen is known for it. No clone much larger than this one lies a single base away; base qualities are absent.

Sequencing of the TRB variable region was done with the immunoSEQ hsTCRB v3.0 assay at survey level resolution. A depth of roughly 35,000-50,000 T-cell genomes per sample was targeted for TRB sequencing. Pooled TRB libraries were sequenced on an Illumina MiSeq with a v3 150-cycle kit. The paper's data handling went like this. Repertoire analysis was run in R within a reproducible Nextflow workflow that covered QC, data transformation and analysis. Custom analyses were implemented in LymphoSeq2, an R package for AIRR-Seq data exploration. A few samples that yielded fewer than 5000 total TRB sequences were excluded, so that around 190 HIV repertoires were analyzed. Among the approximately 190 HIV repertoires that were kept, 59 were collected before ART initiation and more than 120 were collected after ART initiation. Repertoires were downsampled to 5000 TRB nucleotide sequences, and summary statistics were averaged over 100 downsampling iterations. Only TRB sequences with CDR3 regions of at least seven amino acids were retained for analysis. Diversity was measured with a Shannon entropy-derived clonality score and the Gini coefficient. In repertoire networks, the top 5000 CDR3 amino acid sequences were linked whenever an edit distance of one separated two sequences. For TRB CDR3 amino acid sequences, GLIPH2 was used to predict antigen specificity groups and MHC restriction. To flag known CMV, EBV, HIV or tissue antigen associations, CDR3 amino acid sequences were matched against VDJdb and McPAS-TCR. Pre-ART, post-ART and control groups were compared with Wilcoxon signed-rank tests and Holm-Bonferroni correction. Sourced from immuneACCESS, this table was stored by TCRdb with only in-frame sequences that have V and J called. A share of the clones is absent; for the studies checked, an unresolved V gene accounts for under half, and the remainder has no known explanation. The V and J calls and the clone size are those of that table, but D and trimming were determined from the DNA. The sample has about 23,000 clones on record, roughly four fifths of them singletons. The ten largest clonotypes hold about 20% of the sample.

Participants were included only if at least one PBMC sample before ART initiation and at least two post-ART samples were available. Treatment was received in the United States of America by all participants with HIV. Before DNA extraction, cryopreserved samples of roughly 0.9-10 million PBMC were thawed and then washed. At the time of the earliest PBMC sample, participants with HIV were aged between roughly 20 and 54 years. Per participant, PBMC samples came from 1-4 timepoints prior to ART initiation and 2-8 timepoints following ART initiation, for a median of 7 samples. Serial HIV viral load, CD4+ T-cell count, ART history and demographic data were obtained for every participant. Genomic DNA was extracted from unsorted PBMC with a Qiagen kit on a QIAcube, processed in batches of 12 samples. Taken from cysteine to phenylalanine, the CDR3 has 13 residues. Only CDR3 DNA remains: 39 bases, in frame from the first base. V has 0 bases trimmed and J has 4 bases trimmed; junction bases matching no gene number 0. From the germline V gene, CDR1 is SGDLS and CDR2 is YYNGEE.

Overall results and qualifications from the work: At every time point, the repertoire was dominated by expanded TRB clones first identified before ART initiation, although this dominance fluctuated and, in many PLHIV, declined after ART. ART initiation was associated with a significant increase in TRB diversity, but diversity stayed significantly below transplant donor controls even after long-term ART. HIV repertoires had narrower CDR3 length ranges than controls, and the network structure suggested an antigen-experienced repertoire that shifted only slightly toward naive after ART. The samples were dated from about 2003 to 2018, and the ART regimens that were used may be less effective than current ART regimens. Since PBMC availability was limited, sequencing covered only the TCR beta chain, with no alpha chain pairing. Inferences about post-ART repertoire changes were limited because no data were available on ART adherence, viral resistance or therapy changes. Because pre-ART samples had limited cell numbers, unsorted PBMC were profiled rather than sorted CD4+ and CD8+ T cells.

Recombination joined TRBV9 with TRBJ2-5, and TRBD1 aligns with 7 junction nucleotides. The sequencing here drew on unsorted PBMCs, taken 0.4 years after starting antiretroviral therapy. This sequence originates from a man between 50 and 59 years old with HIV. The CDR3 protein sequence reads: CASSVDRGETQYF. The DNA reads as follows: TGTGCCAGCAGCGTAGACAGGGGAGAGACCCAGTACTTC.